This entry lists 15 T cell receptor beta chains sequenced from one sample in a study of cytomegalovirus exposure and HLA in healthy donors. 13 Jbeta primers and 60 Vbeta primers were used for the PCR. Sequenced by immunoSEQ multiplex PCR; TCRdb stores in-frame clones only, minus some. Here the sample spans 95,000 to 150,000 clones, over 65% being singletons. Sequenced material: PBMCs. These receptors originate from a woman in her thirties or forties in good health and CMV-seropositive.

This clone has only a few counts. The V call is TRBV30, the J call TRBJ1-6; TRBD1 agrees at 8 bases. V was clipped by 3 bases and J by 6 bases; unmatched bases: 1. The CDR3 extends over 13 amino acids. Germline CDR1 is GTSNPN and CDR2 is SVGIG (reference sequence). The CDR3 DNA sequence: TGTGCCTGGAGCGGGACAGGTAATTCACCCCTCCACTTT. Translating gives CAWSGTGNSPLHF.

The J gene is TRBJ2-5, the V gene TRBV27; 9 bases fit TRBD1. CDR3 length equals 15 residues. J lost 2 bases, V lost 6 bases, and 7 bases had no gene match. The germline V gene has CDR1 MNHEY and CDR2 SMNVEV (reference sequence). The CDR3 is CASRPRTGVQETQYF. The CDR3 coding sequence is TGTGCCAGCAGGCCAAGGACAGGGGTTCAAGAGACCCAGTACTTC.

This clone was counted only a few times. The chain links TRBV4-2 to TRBJ1-5; tentative D call: TRBD1 (5 bases). The CDR3 sequence is 15 residues long. Between the trimmed V and J ends, which lost 0 bases and 7 bases, there was a span of 13 bases. Germline lookup yields CDR1 LGHNA and CDR2 YNFKEQ. CDR3: CASSQEFRDGQPQHF. CDR3 nucleotides: TGTGCCAGCAGCCAAGAATTCAGGGATGGGCAGCCCCAGCATTTT.

The V and J genes are TRBV5-1 and TRBJ1-4; D is perhaps TRBD1 (5 bases). Germline CDR1 reads SGHRS; CDR2 reads YFSETQ. Between the trimmed V and J ends, which lost 3 bases and 6 bases, there was a span of 12 bases. CDR3 length equals 14 residues. CDR3 sequence: CASSSTRGDEKLFF. Here the CDR3 DNA reads TGCGCCAGCAGCTCGACTCGGGGGGATGAAAAACTGTTTTTT.

The chain couples TRBV5-1 to TRBJ1-1; TRBD1 matches 9 bases. With V trimmed by 4 bases and J by 9 bases, 10 bases remained unmatched. The CDR3 totals 14 residues. The V gene's germline CDR1 is SGHRS and CDR2 YFSETQ. The CDR3 DNA is TGCGCCAGCAGCCCGGGACAGGGCTTCGACCAAGCTTTCTTT. This encodes CASSPGQGFDQAFF. Full variable domain (missing parts from reference TRBV5-1 and TRBJ1-1): KAGVTQTPRYLIKTRGQQVTLSCSPISGHRSVSWYQQTPGQGLQFLFEYFSETQRNKGNFPGRFSGRQFSNSRSEMNVSTLELGDSALYLCASSPGQGFDQAFFGQGTRLTVV.

This clone occurred once. This chain links TRBV7-9 with TRBJ1-1, with D possibly matching TRBD1 (6 bases). The CDR3 has 17 amino acids. From germline, CDR1 is SEHNR and CDR2 FQNEAQ (reference sequence). Trimming cost V 5 bases and J 0 bases, with 19 bases left between them. The CDR3 DNA follows: TGTGCCAGCAGCCGGGGGGACACCGGGCCCTTGAACACTGAAGCTTTCTTT. It is translated as CASSRGDTGPLNTEAFF.

The rearrangement links TRBV28 to TRBJ1-3; D is unresolved. The germline V gene has CDR1 MDHEN and CDR2 SYDVKM. CDR3 size: 14 residues. The V and J ends lost 2 bases and 4 bases respectively, with 9 bases between them. The chain's CDR3 is CASSLDNAGNTIYF. The CDR3 DNA follows: TGTGCCAGCAGTTTAGACAACGCGGGAAACACCATATATTTT.

The V gene is TRBV10-1, the J gene TRBJ1-2; D is ambiguous. Per the germline V gene, CDR1 is WNHNN and CDR2 is SYGVQD (reference sequence). This CDR3 is 13 amino acids long. V shed 6 bases and J shed 3 bases, with 11 bases lying between them. The CDR3 sequence: CASSPSLDYGYTF. CDR3 coding DNA: TGCGCCAGCAGCCCGAGCCTGGACTATGGCTACACCTTC.

V gene TRBV2 combines with J gene TRBJ2-5; 8 bases fit TRBD1. The CDR3 has 14 residues. The germline V gene has CDR1 SNHLY and CDR2 FYNNEI. Trimming cost V 6 bases and J 2 bases; bases outside gene matches: 5. The CDR3 sequence is CASSRTGNQETQYF. CDR3 DNA: TGTGCCAGCAGCCGGACAGGGAATCAAGAGACCCAGTACTTC.

The chain links TRBV18 to TRBJ1-1; TRBD1 matches at 7 bases. With 4 bases clipped from V and 6 bases from J, the junction kept 8 bases outside the gene matches. The CDR3 runs to 14 residues. Germline V gene sequence: CDR1 KGHSH, CDR2 LQKENI. CDR3 amino acids: CASSLSQQGPEAFF. The DNA of the CDR3 is TGTGCCAGCTCACTGTCTCAACAGGGGCCTGAAGCTTTCTTT.

The V call is TRBV28, the J call TRBJ1-1; perhaps TRBD1 as D (5 bases). This CDR3 region has 13 residues. V lost 6 bases, J lost 1 base, and 9 bases lay in between. Germline-derived CDR1 and CDR2 are MDHEN and SYDVKM. The CDR3 DNA is TGTGCCAGCAGCCGACAGAAGAACACTGAAGCTTTCTTT. The encoded protein is CASSRQKNTEAFF.

This sequence joins TRBV5-5 and TRBJ1-2; D ambiguous. The CDR3 is 15 residues long. Trimming cost V 0 bases and J 4 bases, with 13 bases left between them. The germline V gene encodes CDR1 SGHKS and CDR2 YYEKEE (reference sequence). The CDR3 DNA is TGTGCCAGCAGCTTGGGTGGAGGGTGGTCCTATGGCTACACCTTC. This sequence encodes CASSLGGGWSYGYTF. Full variable domain (missing parts from reference TRBV5-5 and TRBJ1-2): DAGVTQSPTHLIKTRGQQVTLRCSPISGHKSVSWYQQVLGQGPQFIFQYYEKEERGRGNFPDRFSARQFPNYSSELNVNALLLGDSALYLCASSLGGGWSYGYTFGSGTRLTVV.

CDR3 nucleotides: TGCGCCAGCAGCTTCGCGGAGTTTGGCAAAAACATTCAGTACTTC. Translating it yields CASSFAEFGKNIQYF. This sequence joins TRBV5-1 and TRBJ2-4; D gene ambiguous. The CDR3 contains 15 residues. Per the germline V gene, CDR1 is SGHRS and CDR2 is YFSETQ. V was pared by 2 bases and J by 3 bases, with 12 bases between.

The V and J genes are TRBV5-1 and TRBJ1-4, with D maybe TRBD1 (6 bases). The CDR3 length is 16 residues. V gave up 1 base and J gave up 7 bases, with 17 bases separating them. Germline assignment: CDR1 SGHRS and CDR2 YFSETQ. CDR3 nucleotide sequence: TGCGCCAGCAGCTTGACGGTTTCCGGACAGCCTGAAAAACTGTTTTTT. This sequence encodes CASSLTVSGQPEKLFF.

V is TRBV5-1 and J is TRBJ2-4; the match to TRBD2 covers 7 bases. After removal of 4 bases from V and 4 bases from J, the junction contained 8 bases not matched to a gene. Per germline, CDR1 SGHRS and CDR2 YFSETQ. This CDR3 is built from 15 residues. CDR3 DNA: TGCGCCAGCAGCCCGGGCTCTAGCGGTAAAAACATTCAGTACTTC. As protein: CASSPGSSGKNIQYF.